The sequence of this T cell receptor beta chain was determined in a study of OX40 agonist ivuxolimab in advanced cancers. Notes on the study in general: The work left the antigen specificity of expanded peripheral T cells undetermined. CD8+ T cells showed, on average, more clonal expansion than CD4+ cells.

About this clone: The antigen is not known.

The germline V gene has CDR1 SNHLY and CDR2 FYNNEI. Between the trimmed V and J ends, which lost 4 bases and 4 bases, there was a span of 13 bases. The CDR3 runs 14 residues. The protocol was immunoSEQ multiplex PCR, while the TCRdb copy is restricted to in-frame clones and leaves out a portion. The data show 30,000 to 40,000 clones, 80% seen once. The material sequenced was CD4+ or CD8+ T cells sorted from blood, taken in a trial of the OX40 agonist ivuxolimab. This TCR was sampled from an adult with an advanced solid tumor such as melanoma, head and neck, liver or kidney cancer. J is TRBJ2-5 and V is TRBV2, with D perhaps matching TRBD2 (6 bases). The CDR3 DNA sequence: TGTGCCAGCAGTGTCAGGGCGGAGGGAGAGACCCAGTACTTC. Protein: CASSVRAEGETQYF.